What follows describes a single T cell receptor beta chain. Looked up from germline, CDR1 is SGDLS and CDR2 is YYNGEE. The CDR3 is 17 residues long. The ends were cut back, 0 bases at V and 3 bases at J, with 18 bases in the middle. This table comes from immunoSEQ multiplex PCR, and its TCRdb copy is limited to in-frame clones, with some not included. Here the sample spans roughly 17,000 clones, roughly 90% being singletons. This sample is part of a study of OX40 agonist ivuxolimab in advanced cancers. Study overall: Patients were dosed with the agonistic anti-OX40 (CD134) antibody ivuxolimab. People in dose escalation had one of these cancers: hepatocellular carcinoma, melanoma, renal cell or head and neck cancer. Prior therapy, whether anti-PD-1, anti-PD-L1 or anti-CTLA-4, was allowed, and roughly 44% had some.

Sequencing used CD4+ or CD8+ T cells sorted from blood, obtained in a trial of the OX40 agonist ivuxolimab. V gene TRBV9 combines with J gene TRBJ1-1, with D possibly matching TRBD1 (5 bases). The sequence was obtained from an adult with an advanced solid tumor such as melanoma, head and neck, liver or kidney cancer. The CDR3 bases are TGTGCCAGCAGCGTAGCCGGGGCCCTTTATTCGGACACTGAAGCTTTCTTT. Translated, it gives CASSVAGALYSDTEAFF.